This TCR beta chain appears in the sequencing data of a study of quantifying T cell responses using KT2 cells. Study background: cDNA was made from DNase-treated RNA using alpha and beta constant primers. A predetermined fluorescence threshold ended the second PCR, run as a qPCR. Notes on the study in general: The number of KT2 alpha and beta sequences was a linear function of input KT2 cells. KT2 sequence counts showed saturation when very many KT2 cells were spiked in.

The cDNA 3' end received a ligated oligonucleotide with a UMI. The first PCR ran about 4 cycles with an equimolar RC1.1 and RC1.2 beta primer mix. A single record per CDR3 protein comes from TCRdb applying MiXCR to the UMI-ligation and nested PCR reads. The sample has fewer than 45,000 distinct CDR3 sequences, over 15% seen once; the top ten hold approximately 45%. The sample holds a few counts of this clonotype. What it binds is unknown. Germline V lookup: CDR1 WNHNN, CDR2 SYGVQD (reference sequence). The CDR3 is made up of 14 amino acids. Trimming took off 5 bases at V and 6 bases at J, with 16 bases between the two ends.

The rearrangement uses TRBV10-1 and TRBJ1-1; the D is unclear. The sample was PBMCs spiked with cells of the T cell clone KT2. The clonotype was recovered from a human donor. The CDR3 DNA reads TGCGCCAGCAGTCCGGATCCCGCGGTCTCTGAAGCTTTCTTT. This codes for CASSPDPAVSEAFF.